What follows are 21 T cell receptor beta chains derived from one specimen sequenced in a study of PD-1 blockade in classical Hodgkin lymphoma. Produced via immunoSEQ multiplex PCR; TCRdb's table is partial and in-frame only. The sample has over 20,000 clones, roughly 80% seen once. All patients experienced relapse after autologous stem cell transplantation, and brentuximab vedotin exposure was variable. This specimen consisted of peripheral blood mononuclear cells (PBMCs), obtained before the second cycle of nivolumab. Source of these receptors: a human donor with classical Hodgkin lymphoma.

The chain uses TRBV5-1 and TRBJ2-5; TRBD1 matches at 8 bases. After removal of 2 bases from V and 2 bases from J, the junction contained 2 bases not matched to a gene. Germline CDR1 SGHRS, CDR2 YFSETQ. The CDR3 totals 14 residues. The CDR3 DNA is TGCGCCAGCAGCTTCGGACAGGGTCAAGAGACCCAGTACTTC. It translates to CASSFGQGQETQYF.

This chain links TRBV4-2 with TRBJ2-4; D possibly corresponds to TRBD2 (6 bases). Germline V gene sequence: CDR1 LGHNA, CDR2 YNFKEQ. The CDR3 covers 14 residues. Deletions cut 0 bases from V and 10 bases from J, with 13 bases between. CDR3 region: CASSQDSGDSIQYF. The DNA of the CDR3 is TGTGCCAGCAGCCAAGATAGTGGGGACTCTATTCAGTACTTC.

This chain links TRBV30 with TRBJ2-7; D gene ambiguous. The CDR3 covers 10 residues. The germline V and J ends were trimmed by 3 bases and 3 bases, with 3 bases remaining between them. From germline, CDR1 is GTSNPN and CDR2 SVGIG (reference sequence). CDR3 amino acids: CAWSDYEQYF. The CDR3 DNA follows: TGTGCCTGGAGCGACTACGAGCAGTACTTC.

This sequence joins TRBV5-1 and TRBJ2-5; no definite D call. With 3 bases removed from V and 2 bases from J, the gap between germline ends came to 2 bases. This CDR3 is built from 11 residues. The germline V gene has CDR1 SGHRS and CDR2 YFSETQ. In DNA form, the CDR3 reads TGCGCCAGCAGCTCGCAAGAGACCCAGTACTTC. Translated, it gives CASSSQETQYF.

The gene calls are TRBV5-1 and TRBJ2-7; 9 bases map to TRBD1. The V segment lost 1 base and the J segment 3 bases; nucleotides outside the gene matches: 5. Per germline, CDR1 SGHRS and CDR2 YFSETQ. The CDR3 runs to 15 residues. The DNA for the CDR3 is TGCGCCAGCAGCTTGATTGCGGGACAGGGCTACGAGCAGTACTTC. Protein product: CASSLIAGQGYEQYF.

V gene TRBV5-3 combines with J gene TRBJ2-7; D perhaps matches TRBD1 (6 bases). TRBV5-3 is sorted into the ORF group, with uncertain function. The CDR3 contains 13 residues. With 4 bases removed from V and 1 base from J, the gap between germline ends came to 9 bases. CDR3 loop: CARSPTGSYEQYF. DNA of the CDR3: TGTGCCAGAAGCCCTACAGGGTCCTACGAGCAGTACTTC.

Written as DNA, the CDR3 is TGCGCCAGCAGCTTCGGACAACCGAATGAAAAACTGTTTTTT. Its translation is CASSFGQPNEKLFF. V is TRBV5-1 and J is TRBJ1-4, with D possibly matching TRBD1 (5 bases). This CDR3 spans 14 amino acids. Looked up from germline, CDR1 is SGHRS and CDR2 is YFSETQ. V lost 2 bases to trimming and J lost 5 bases, with 10 bases between them.

This chain connects TRBV19 to TRBJ1-1, with D possibly TRBD1 on 5 matching bases. The CDR3 is made up of 16 amino acids. Trimming pared 6 bases from V and 0 bases from J, leaving 17 bases between. Germline CDR1 and CDR2: LNHDA and SQIVND (reference sequence). DNA for the CDR3: TGTGCCAGTAGCCTTACACTAGGGGCCCTGAACACTGAAGCTTTCTTT. Translation: CASSLTLGALNTEAFF.

The chain employs TRBV6-5 and TRBJ2-7; D may be TRBD1 (5 bases). CDR1 is MNHEY, CDR2 SVGAGI, per germline. The CDR3 is made up of 13 amino acids. V gave up 11 bases and J gave up 5 bases, with 19 bases separating them. The CDR3 spells CAYPGAGRHEQYF. In DNA form, the CDR3 reads TGTGCCTACCCGGGCGCAGGGCGCCACGAGCAGTACTTC.

J is TRBJ2-5 and V is TRBV27; D is unclear. Trimming left V 4 bases short and J 7 bases short, with 13 bases between. This CDR3 is built from 13 residues. Germline assignment: CDR1 MNHEY and CDR2 SMNVEV (reference sequence). CDR3 sequence reads: CASSWTPTGTQYF. The DNA of the CDR3 is TGTGCCAGCAGTTGGACCCCGACCGGGACCCAGTACTTC.

The chain couples TRBV28 to TRBJ2-7; tentative D call: TRBD1 (6 bases). Germline V CDR1 and CDR2: MDHEN, SYDVKM. Deletions cut 5 bases from V and 6 bases from J, with 20 bases between. The length of the CDR3 is 15 residues. CDR3 in amino acids: CASSRITGILPEQYF. CDR3 nucleotide sequence: TGTGCCAGCAGTCGGATTACAGGGATTTTACCCGAGCAGTACTTC.

This chain uses TRBV6-5 with TRBJ2-7; D may correspond to TRBD1 or TRBD2 (6 bases each). There are 10 residues in the CDR3. The V end was cut by 9 bases, the J end by 5 bases, with 8 bases between. The germline CDR1 and CDR2 sequences are MNHEY and SVGAGI. Here the CDR3 DNA reads TGTGCCAGGAGGGGGGACGAGCAGTACTTC. Its protein is CARRGDEQYF.

This clone is a singleton in its sample. V and J are TRBV20-1 and TRBJ2-7; D assignment may be TRBD1 or TRBD2 (5 bases each). The CDR3 runs 11 residues. CDR1 DFQATT and CDR2 SNEGSKA come from the germline V gene (reference sequence). Trimming cost V 6 bases and J 12 bases, with 18 bases left between them. CDR3 in DNA: TGCAGTGCCGGACGCGAGGGGCCCACGTACTTC. Translation gives CSAGREGPTYF.

This clone was observed a single time. The sample carries other DNA sequences with the same CDR3. The genes are TRBV18 and TRBJ2-3, with no clear D. The CDR3 contains 12 residues. V was cut by 4 bases and J by 3 bases, with 5 bases left in between. Germline CDR1 reads KGHSH; CDR2 reads LQKENI. The CDR3 DNA reads TGTGCCAGCTCACTTGGGACAGATACGCAGTATTTT. Encoded protein: CASSLGTDTQYF.

This clone appeared a few times. This chain links TRBV5-4 with TRBJ2-3, with D perhaps TRBD1 (6 bases). Germline CDR1 SGHNT, CDR2 YYREEE (reference sequence). Trimming shortened V by 4 bases and J by 0 bases, and 9 bases separated the two germline ends. The CDR3 extends over 14 amino acids. Written as DNA, the CDR3 is TGTGCCAGCAGCGACAGGACTAGCACAGATACGCAGTATTTT. Encoded protein: CASSDRTSTDTQYF.

The V call is TRBV6-5, the J call TRBJ2-6; D call uncertain. The CDR3 has 16 amino acids. V was pared by 1 base and J by 0 bases, with 7 bases between. Germline CDR1 MNHEY, CDR2 SVGAGI. The CDR3 bases are TGTGCCAGCAGTTACTTTGTGTTCTCTGGGGCCAACGTCCTGACTTTC. Amino acids: CASSYFVFSGANVLTF.

CDR3 in amino acids: CASSQDRDTSTDTQYF. The CDR3 DNA sequence: TGCGCCAGCAGCCAAGATAGGGACACAAGCACAGATACGCAGTATTTT. This rearrangement joins TRBV4-1 to TRBJ2-3, with TRBD1 as a possible D gene (6 bases). V was clipped by 0 bases and J by 0 bases, with 10 bases between them. Looked up from germline, CDR1 is MGHRA and CDR2 is YSYEKL. The CDR3 spans 16 residues.

The rearrangement joins TRBV7-9 to TRBJ2-3, with a weak D call TRBD2 (6 bases). The CDR3 contains 15 residues. Germline assignment: CDR1 SEHNR and CDR2 FQNEAQ (reference sequence). The V end lost 3 bases, the J end lost 0 bases, and 10 bases lay between the germline ends. DNA of the CDR3: TGTGCCAGCAGCTTTACCGGGACTAGCACAGATACGCAGTATTTT. This codes for CASSFTGTSTDTQYF.

The rearrangement joins TRBV19 to TRBJ2-7; 9 bases are a match to TRBD1. The germline V gene encodes CDR1 LNHDA and CDR2 SQIVND (reference sequence). The CDR3 runs to 14 residues. V was pared by 3 bases and J by 6 bases, with 6 bases of the junction left unmatched. Here the CDR3 reads CASSMGTGRLEQYF. The CDR3 DNA reads as TGTGCCAGTAGTATGGGGACAGGGAGACTCGAGCAGTACTTC.

The rearrangement links TRBV7-9 to TRBJ2-1; 9 bases fit TRBD1. CDR3 length: 14 residues. Germline assignment: CDR1 SEHNR and CDR2 FQNEAQ (reference sequence). The V and J ends lost 5 bases and 12 bases, in that order; junction bases with no gene match: 11. The CDR3 spells CASSPPRDRVTQFF. The CDR3 DNA is TGTGCCAGCAGCCCACCCCGGGACAGGGTCACGCAGTTCTTC.

This chain joins TRBV7-2 and TRBJ1-1, with no clear D. CDR3 length: 13 residues. V was pared by 0 bases and J by 4 bases, with 6 bases between. Germline CDR1 reads SGHTA; CDR2 reads FQGNSA. CDR3 nucleotides: TGTGCCAGCAGCTTAGCGCCTGGCACTGAAGCTTTCTTT. Translation: CASSLAPGTEAFF. Combining the CDR3 with reference TRBV7-2 and TRBJ1-1 gives the whole variable domain GAGVSQSPSNKVTEKGKDVELRCDPISGHTALYWYRQSLGQGLEFLIYFQGNSAPDKSGLPSDRFSAERTGGSVSTLTIQRTQQEDSAVYLCASSLAPGTEAFFGQGTRLTVV.